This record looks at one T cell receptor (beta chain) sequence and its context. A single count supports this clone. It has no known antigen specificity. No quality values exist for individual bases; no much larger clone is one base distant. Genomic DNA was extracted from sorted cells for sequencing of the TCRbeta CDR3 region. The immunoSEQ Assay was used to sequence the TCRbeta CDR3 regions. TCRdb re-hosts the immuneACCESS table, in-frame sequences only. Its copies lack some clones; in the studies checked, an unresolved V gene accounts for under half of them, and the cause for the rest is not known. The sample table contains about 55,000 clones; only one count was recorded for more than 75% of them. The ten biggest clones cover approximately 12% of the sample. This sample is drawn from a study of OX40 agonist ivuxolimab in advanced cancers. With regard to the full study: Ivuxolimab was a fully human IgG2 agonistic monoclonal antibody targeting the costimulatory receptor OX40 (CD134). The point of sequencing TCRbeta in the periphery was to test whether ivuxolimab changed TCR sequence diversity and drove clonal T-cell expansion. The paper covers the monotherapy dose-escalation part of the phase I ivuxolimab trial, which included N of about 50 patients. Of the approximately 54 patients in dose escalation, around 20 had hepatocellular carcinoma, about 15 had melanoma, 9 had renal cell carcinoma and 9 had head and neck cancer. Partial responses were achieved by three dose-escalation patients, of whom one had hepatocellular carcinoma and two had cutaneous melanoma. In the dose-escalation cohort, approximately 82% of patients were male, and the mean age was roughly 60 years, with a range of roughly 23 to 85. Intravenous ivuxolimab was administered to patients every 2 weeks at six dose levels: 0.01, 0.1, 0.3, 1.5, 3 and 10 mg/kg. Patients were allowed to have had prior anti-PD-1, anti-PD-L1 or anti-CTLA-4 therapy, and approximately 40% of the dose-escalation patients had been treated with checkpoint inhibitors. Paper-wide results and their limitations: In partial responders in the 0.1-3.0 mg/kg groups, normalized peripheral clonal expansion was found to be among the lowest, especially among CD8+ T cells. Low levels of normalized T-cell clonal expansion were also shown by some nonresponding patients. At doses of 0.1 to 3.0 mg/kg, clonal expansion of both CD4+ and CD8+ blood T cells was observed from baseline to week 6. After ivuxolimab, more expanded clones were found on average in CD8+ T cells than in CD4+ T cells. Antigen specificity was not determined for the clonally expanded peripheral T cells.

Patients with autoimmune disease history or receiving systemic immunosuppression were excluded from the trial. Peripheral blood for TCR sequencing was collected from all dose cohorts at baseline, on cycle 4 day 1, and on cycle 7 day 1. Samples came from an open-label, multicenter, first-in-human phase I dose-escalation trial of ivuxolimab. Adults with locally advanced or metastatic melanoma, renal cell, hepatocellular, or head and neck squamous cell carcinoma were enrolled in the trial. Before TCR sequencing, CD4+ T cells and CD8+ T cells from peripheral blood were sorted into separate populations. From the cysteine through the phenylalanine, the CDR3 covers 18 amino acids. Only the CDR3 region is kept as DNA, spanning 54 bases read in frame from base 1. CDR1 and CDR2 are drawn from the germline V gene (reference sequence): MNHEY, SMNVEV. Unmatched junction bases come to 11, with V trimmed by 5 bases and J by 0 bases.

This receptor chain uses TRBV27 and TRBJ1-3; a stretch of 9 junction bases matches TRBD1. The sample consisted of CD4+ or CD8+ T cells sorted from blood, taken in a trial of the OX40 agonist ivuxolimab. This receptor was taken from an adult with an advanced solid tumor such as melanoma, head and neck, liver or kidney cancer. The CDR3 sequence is CASSIGPGQGFSGNTIYF. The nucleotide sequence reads TGTGCCAGCAGTATAGGGCCGGGACAGGGCTTCTCTGGAAACACCATATATTTT.